Listed here are 10 T cell receptor beta chains from one sample, sequenced in a study of blood T cell repertoires in COVID-19. Sequencing used immunoSEQ multiplex PCR; TCRdb keeps in-frame clones, though not all of them. Among about 100,000 clones listed, 75% to 90% were seen once. Sequenced sample: peripheral blood. The origin of the receptors is a man at least 80 years old with acute or convalescent COVID-19.

For the CDR3, the DNA is TGCGCCAGCAGGACCGAGACACAGGGTATAGGTCGCGGCTACACCTTC. It codes for CASRTETQGIGRGYTF. The chain combines TRBV5-1 with TRBJ1-2; TRBD1 is a possible D gene (6 bases). Germline V gene data show CDR1 as SGHRS and CDR2 as YFSETQ. Trimming took 5 bases from V and 8 from J, leaving 25 bases between them. CDR3 length equals 16 residues.

This clone was counted only a few times. The rearrangement uses TRBV7-2 and TRBJ1-5; TRBD1 agrees at 8 bases. V trimming: 5 bases; J trimming: 5 bases; junction bases outside the gene matches: 5. The germline V gene has CDR1 SGHTA and CDR2 FQGNSA. CDR3 length equals 14 residues. The CDR3 loop is CASSPRTGHQPQHF. The DNA of the CDR3 is TGTGCCAGCAGCCCGCGGACAGGGCATCAGCCCCAGCATTTT.

The chain recombines TRBV7-3 with TRBJ2-3; tentative D call: TRBD2 (7 bases). The CDR3 extends over 14 amino acids. V lost 8 bases, J lost 1 base, and 13 bases lay in between. Germline V gene lookup returns CDR1 SGHTA and CDR2 FQGTGA. CDR3 amino acids: CASRAGARTDTQYF. DNA for the CDR3: TGTGCCAGCCGGGCGGGGGCCCGCACAGATACGCAGTATTTT.

Only one count was recorded for this clone. The chain recombines TRBV19 with TRBJ2-3; 9 positions agree with TRBD2. Germline assignment: CDR1 LNHDA and CDR2 SQIVND (reference sequence). V lost 5 bases and J lost 2; bases outside the gene matches: 5. This CDR3 has 15 residues. The chain's CDR3 is CASSQTSGTTDTQYF. The CDR3 bases are TGTGCCAGTAGTCAGACTAGCGGAACCACAGATACGCAGTATTTT.

The chain uses TRBV27 and TRBJ2-7; the match to TRBD2 covers 10 bases. CDR3 length equals 16 residues. Trimming removed 6 bases from V and 0 bases from J; junction bases left unmatched: 8. Germline CDR1 is MNHEY and CDR2 is SMNVEV (reference sequence). CDR3 amino acids: CASSRRTSGTSYEQYF. The CDR3 bases are TGTGCCAGCAGCCGGCGAACTAGCGGGACCTCCTACGAGCAGTACTTC.

V is TRBV3-1 (or the pseudogene TRBV3-2) and J is TRBJ1-1; a weak D match, TRBD1 (5 bases). The V gene lost 3 bases and the J gene lost 0 bases, with 14 bases spanning the gap. The germline gives CDR1 LGHDT, CDR2 YNNKEL (reference sequence). The CDR3 is 16 residues long. The CDR3 nucleotides read TGTGCCAGCAGCCATGGCGGCGGACAAATGAACACTGAAGCTTTCTTT. Translated, it gives CASSHGGGQMNTEAFF.

Remarks on this clone: The same CDR3 is also encoded by other DNA sequences in this sample. Here the CDR3 reads CASSMGQMNTEAFF. The CDR3 DNA sequence: TGTGCCAGTAGTATGGGACAGATGAACACTGAAGCTTTCTTT. The gene calls are TRBV19 and TRBJ1-1; TRBD1 matches 7 bases. CDR1 is LNHDA, CDR2 SQIVND, per germline (reference sequence). The CDR3 loop spans 14 amino acids. Trimming cost V 3 bases and J 0 bases; bases outside gene matches: 1.

The chain is built from TRBV29-1 and TRBJ2-3, with 13 bases aligning to TRBD2. With 4 bases clipped from V and 1 base from J, the junction kept 5 bases outside the gene matches. The CDR3 covers 16 residues. Germline V gene data show CDR1 as SQVTM and CDR2 as ANQGSEA. CDR3: CSVGGLAGEGTDTQYF. The CDR3 nucleotides are TGCAGCGTTGGAGGACTAGCGGGAGAAGGCACAGATACGCAGTATTTT.

This chain connects TRBV24-1 to TRBJ2-1; 10 bases map to TRBD2. V dropped 4 bases and J dropped 8; count of bases not matched to a gene: 16. In germline, CDR1 is KGHDR, CDR2 SFDVKD. The CDR3 length is 18 residues. CDR3 sequence: CATSDQTPQAGGPYEQFF. CDR3 nucleotide sequence: TGTGCCACCAGTGACCAAACCCCTCAAGCGGGAGGGCCGTATGAGCAGTTCTTC.

V and J are TRBV7-2 and TRBJ2-5; TRBD2 matches at 12 bases. CDR3 length: 19 amino acids. Germline-derived CDR1 and CDR2 are SGHTA and FQGNSA. V was pared by 6 bases and J by 5 bases, with 19 bases of the junction left unmatched. In DNA, the CDR3 is TGTGCCAGCAGTTTTAATACTATAGGGACTAGCGGGCCGGGGGAGACCCAGTACTTC. Its translation: CASSFNTIGTSGPGETQYF.